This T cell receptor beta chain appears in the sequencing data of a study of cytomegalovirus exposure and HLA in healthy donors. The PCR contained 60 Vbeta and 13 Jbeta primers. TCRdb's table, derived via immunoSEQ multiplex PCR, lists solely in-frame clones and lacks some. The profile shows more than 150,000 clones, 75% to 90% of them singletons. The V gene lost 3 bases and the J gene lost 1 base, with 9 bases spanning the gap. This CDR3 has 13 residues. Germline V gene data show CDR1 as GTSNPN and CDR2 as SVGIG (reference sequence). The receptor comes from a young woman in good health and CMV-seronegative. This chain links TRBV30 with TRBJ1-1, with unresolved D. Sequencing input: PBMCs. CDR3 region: CAWSLNQNTEAFF. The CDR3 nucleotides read TGTGCCTGGAGCCTAAATCAGAACACTGAAGCTTTCTTT.